Below, one T cell receptor beta chain is given with its context. Its cognate antigen is unknown. The sample originates from a study of OX40 agonist ivuxolimab in advanced cancers. Study-level information: Patients received ivuxolimab, an intravenous treatment, every 2 weeks at 0.01 to 10 mg/kg. Whole-study results and caveats: With doses of 0.1 to 3.0 mg/kg, CD4+ and CD8+ blood T cells had undergone clonal expansion by week 6. CD8+ T cells showed, on average, more clonal expansion than CD4+ cells.

The V end was cut by 1 base, the J end by 1 base, with 9 bases between. Germline assignment: CDR1 MNHEY and CDR2 SVGAGI. The CDR3 loop spans 15 amino acids. Sequenced by immunoSEQ multiplex PCR; TCRdb stores in-frame clones only, minus some. The data contain around 140,000 clones, 85% to 95% of them singletons. Sampled blood was obtained at baseline, cycle 4 day 1, and cycle 7 day 1. The specimen was CD4+ or CD8+ T cells sorted from blood, collected in a trial of the OX40 agonist ivuxolimab. This chain connects TRBV6-5 to TRBJ2-3; D may match TRBD1 or TRBD2 (6 bases each). This TCR derives from an adult with an advanced solid tumor such as melanoma, head and neck, liver or kidney cancer. This CDR3 reads CASSYFGGRTDTQYF. DNA of the CDR3: TGTGCCAGCAGTTACTTTGGGGGGCGCACAGATACGCAGTATTTT.